The rows below give T cell receptor beta chains drawn from one sample of a study of T cell repertoires in cytomegalovirus infection. MiXCR was run by TCRdb on the reads, yielding one entry per CDR3 protein. The sample records about 600,000 distinct CDR3 sequences, 20% to 30% being singletons. The sequencing input was CD8+ T cells from PBMCs. The origin of the receptors is a human donor in good health (CMV status not recorded). Some clones in this sample may be carry-over from other donors' samples. Both conserved end residues are part of each CDR3. D genes are given only for firm matches. Only part of the rows carry a size: once, few, many, or a class if the clone is expanded.

>TRBJ2-1|TRBV7-6|many|-
CASSLAGSYNEQFF
TGTGCCAGCAGCTTAGCGGGTTCCTACAATGAGCAGTTCTTC
>TRBJ2-7|TRBV27|many|-
CASSFKGRVYEQYF
TGTGCCAGCAGTTTTAAGGGCAGGGTGTACGAGCAGTACTTC
>TRBJ2-1|TRBV6-5|-|-
CASSFPLGEQFF
TGTGCCAGCAGTTTCCCTCTGGGTGAGCAGTTCTTC
>TRBJ1-1|TRBV6-2/TRBV6-3|few|-
CASSYLQPASYTEAFF
TGTGCCAGCAGTTACTTGCAGCCCGCCTCGTACACTGAAGCTTTCTTT
>TRBJ2-3|TRBV2|-|-
CASSDSTFQDTQYF
TGTGCCAGCAGTGATTCGACCTTTCAGGATACGCAGTATTTT
>TRBJ2-2|TRBV14|-|TRBD1
CASRLGQGKDTGELFF
TGTGCCAGCAGACTCGGACAGGGGAAGGACACCGGGGAGCTGTTTTTT
>TRBJ2-1|TRBV2|-|-
CAGSQHSYNEQFF
TGTGCCGGAAGTCAGCATTCCTACAATGAGCAGTTCTTC
>TRBJ2-5|TRBV29-1|few|-
CSAPGQYLGTQYF
TGCAGCGCCCCCGGACAGTACTTAGGGACCCAGTACTTC
>TRBJ2-3|TRBV4-2|-|TRBD1
CASSPSRQGSTDTQYF
TGTGCCAGCAGCCCATCCCGACAGGGAAGCACAGATACGCAGTATTTT
>TRBJ2-7|TRBV19|-|-
CASRAPLGHEQYF
TGTGCCAGTAGGGCTCCGTTGGGCCACGAGCAGTACTTC
>TRBJ1-3|TRBV4-1|-|-
CASSQALAGNTIYF
TGCGCCAGCAGCCAAGCGTTGGCTGGAAACACCATATATTTT
>TRBJ2-1|TRBV29-1|-|-
CSVYWQEGNEQFF
TGCAGCGTTTACTGGCAGGAGGGGAATGAGCAGTTCTTC
>TRBJ1-1|TRBV3-1|few|TRBD1
CASSHIISDRVWGEAFF
TGTGCCAGCAGCCATATTATCTCGGACAGGGTTTGGGGTGAAGCTTTCTTT
>TRBJ2-6|TRBV5-6|-|-
CARSRGGFGANVLTF
TGTGCCAGAAGCAGAGGAGGCTTTGGGGCCAACGTCCTGACTTTC
>TRBJ2-7|TRBV6-5|few|-
CAIRATSSYEQYF
TGTGCCATTAGGGCGACGAGCTCCTACGAGCAGTACTTC
>TRBJ2-2|TRBV29-1|-|-
CSVPSSQGWIGELFF
TGCAGCGTTCCTTCCAGTCAGGGGTGGATCGGGGAGCTGTTTTTT
>TRBJ1-2|TRBV14|-|-
CASSHRHQGWYLVDGYTF
TGTGCCAGCAGCCACCGTCACCAGGGGTGGTATCTAGTAGACGGCTACACCTTC
>TRBJ2-1|TRBV6-2/TRBV6-3|-|TRBD2
CASSYLAGASDEQFF
TGTGCCAGCAGTTATCTAGCGGGGGCCTCCGATGAGCAGTTCTTC
>TRBJ2-1|TRBV27|-|-
CASSLSGGDRIF
TGTGCCAGCTCCCTTTCCGGCGGGGATAGGATCTTC
>TRBJ2-5|TRBV27|-|TRBD1
CASSQGQGDKETQYF
TGTGCCAGCAGTCAGGGACAGGGGGATAAAGAGACCCAGTACTTC
>TRBJ1-1|TRBV6-5|-|-
CASSYSKYTEAFF
TGTGCCAGCAGTTACTCTAAGTACACTGAAGCTTTCTTT
>TRBJ1-2|TRBV20-1|few|-
CSAPRGTGYTF
TGCAGTGCCCCCCGGGGGACCGGCTACACCTTC
>TRBJ2-7|TRBV7-6|many|TRBD2
CASSLTSGGADEQYF
TGTGCCAGCAGCTTAACTAGCGGGGGGGCGGACGAGCAGTACTTC
>TRBJ2-7|TRBV6-6|many|-
CASRHGLHEQYF
TGTGCCAGCAGACATGGGCTTCACGAGCAGTACTTC